The 8 T cell receptor beta chains below were found in one sample sequenced in a study of cytomegalovirus exposure and HLA in healthy donors. The PCR was carried out with 60 Vbeta primers and 13 Jbeta primers. Assay: immunoSEQ multiplex PCR; the TCRdb copy retains only in-frame clones and omits some. The sample includes 140,000 to 150,000 clones, roughly 71% of them seen just once. The source material was PBMCs. The receptors come from a man aged 25-45 years in good health and CMV-seronegative.

V is TRBV7-6 and J is TRBJ1-1; D possibly corresponds to TRBD1 (6 bases). The V end lost 1 base, the J end lost 1 base, and 10 bases lay between the germline ends. CDR1 is SGHVS, CDR2 FNYEAQ, per germline. The CDR3 covers 15 residues. The CDR3 spells CASSLGSQGNTEAFF. The CDR3, as DNA: TGTGCCAGCAGCTTAGGCTCACAGGGGAACACTGAAGCTTTCTTT. Full variable domain (remainder filled in from reference TRBV7-6 and TRBJ1-1): GAGVSQSPRYKVTKRGQDVALRCDPISGHVSLYWYRQALGQGPEFLTYFNYEAQQDKSGLPNDRFSAERPEGSISTLTIQRTEQRDSAMYRCASSLGSQGNTEAFFGQGTRLTVV.

This chain links TRBV5-4 with TRBJ2-1; no clear D. This CDR3 comprises 14 residues. Deletions cut 0 bases from V and 2 bases from J, with 6 bases between. The germline gives CDR1 SGHNT, CDR2 YYREEE (reference sequence). In nucleotides, the CDR3 is TGTGCCAGCAGCTTGGAAGCGACCTACAATGAGCAGTTCTTC. This encodes CASSLEATYNEQFF. The variable domain in full, completed from reference TRBV5-4 and TRBJ2-1, reads ETGVTQSPTHLIKTRGQQVTLRCSSQSGHNTVSWYQQALGQGPQFIFQYYREEENGRGNFPPRFSGLQFPNYSSELNVNALELDDSALYLCASSLEATYNEQFFGPGTRLTVL.

The chain recombines TRBV7-8 with TRBJ2-3; 7 bases agree with TRBD2. Germline CDR1 is SGHVS and CDR2 is FQNEAQ. The CDR3 has 16 amino acids. After removal of 1 base from V and 0 bases from J, the junction contained 4 bases not matched to a gene. DNA for the CDR3: TGTGCCAGCAGCTTAGGCCTAGCGGAGAGCACAGATACGCAGTATTTT. Translation: CASSLGLAESTDTQYF.

The chain has TRBV2 and TRBJ1-2; D is possibly TRBD1 (5 bases). V was shortened by 4 bases and J by 3 bases, with 15 bases between the two germline ends. There are 15 residues in the CDR3. In germline, CDR1 is SNHLY, CDR2 FYNNEI. In nucleotides, the CDR3 is TGTGCCAGCAGTGTTCCACGCTGGGGGGACTATGGCTACACCTTC. It encodes CASSVPRWGDYGYTF.

This clone was seen just once. The genes are TRBV29-1 and TRBJ1-2, with no clear D. Trimming stripped 2 bases from V and 8 bases from J, with 6 bases between. From germline, CDR1 is SQVTM and CDR2 ANQGSEA. The CDR3 consists of 10 residues. The CDR3 spells CSVESLGYTF. The CDR3 nucleotides are TGCAGCGTTGAATCGTTGGGCTACACCTTC.

The rearrangement links TRBV15 to TRBJ2-3; 12 bases fit TRBD2. The length of the CDR3 is 16 residues. Germline V gene lookup returns CDR1 LNHNV and CDR2 YYDKDF (reference sequence). V trimming: 3 bases; J trimming: 4 bases; junction bases outside the gene matches: 5. CDR3 region: CATSSGTSGGPDTQYF. CDR3 nucleotides: TGTGCCACCAGCAGCGGAACTAGCGGGGGGCCAGATACGCAGTATTTT.

This chain uses TRBV11-2 with TRBJ2-7; possibly TRBD2 for D (5 bases). The V end was cut by 1 base, the J end by 5 bases, with 9 bases between. This CDR3 spans 13 amino acids. The germline gives CDR1 SGHAT, CDR2 FQNNGV. In nucleotides, the CDR3 is TGTGCCAGCAGCTTAGGAGGGAGCGACGAGCAGTACTTC. This sequence encodes CASSLGGSDEQYF.

This chain links TRBV7-2 with TRBJ1-2, with D maybe TRBD1 (6 bases). CDR1 and CDR2 (germline): SGHTA, FQGNSA. The CDR3 is 15 amino acids. V was pared by 5 bases and J by 4 bases, with 17 bases between. The CDR3: CASSHIEGHGYGYTF. CDR3 DNA: TGTGCCAGCAGCCACATAGAGGGACACGGCTATGGCTACACCTTC.